These T cell receptor beta chains were read from a single sample in a study of T cells in localized non-small cell lung cancer. The table came from immunoSEQ multiplex PCR; TCRdb's copy has only in-frame clones and leaves some out. The sample lists 25,000 to 35,000 clones; about 88% were seen once. The sequencing used peripheral blood, collected before any cancer treatment. The receptors here all came from a female donor of 60 years or more with stage I lung adenocarcinoma. CDR3s include the opening cysteine and the closing phenylalanine or tryptophan. The D gene is left open where the match is weak. Some rows have no size entry. The others give once, few or many, or a class for an expanded clone.

>TRBV7-2|.|TRBJ2-5|.
CASSLQGPGQETQYF
TGTGCCAGCAGCCTTCAGGGCCCGGGACAAGAGACCCAGTACTTC
>TRBV9|.|TRBJ1-2|TRBD1
CASSVDNRGLSGYTF
TGTGCCAGCAGCGTGGACAACAGGGGGCTGTCTGGCTACACCTTC
>TRBV30|.|TRBJ1-2|.
CAWSAGTLDYTF
TGTGCCTGGAGTGCGGGGACACTTGACTACACCTTC
>TRBV10-1|.|TRBJ1-1|TRBD1
CASSAGTGWDHTEAFF
TGCGCCAGCAGCGCCGGGACAGGGTGGGACCACACTGAAGCTTTCTTT
>TRBV4-3|few|TRBJ1-4|.
CASSPQTGRGFAEKLFF
TGCGCCAGCAGCCCCCAGACAGGTCGTGGCTTTGCGGAAAAACTGTTTTTT
>TRBV18|.|TRBJ2-5|.
CASSPTASGQETQYF
TGTGCCAGCTCACCAACGGCGTCTGGGCAAGAGACCCAGTACTTC
>TRBV5-1|.|TRBJ2-1|.
CASIAGLDSYNEQFF
TGCGCCAGCATCGCAGGGTTGGATTCCTACAATGAGCAGTTCTTC
>TRBV19|.|TRBJ1-3|TRBD1
CASTGQDNSGNTIYF
TGTGCCAGTACGGGACAGGATAACTCTGGAAACACCATATATTTT
>TRBV25-1|.|TRBJ1-4|.
CASSEGGARAEKLFF
TGTGCCAGCAGTGAAGGGGGAGCACGTGCCGAAAAACTGTTTTTT
>TRBV7-2|.|TRBJ1-1|.
CASSLAGGNTEAFF
TGTGCCAGCAGCTTGGCGGGGGGGAATACTGAAGCTTTCTTT
>TRBV18|.|TRBJ2-3|TRBD2
CASSPPGLAGSTDTQYF
TGTGCCAGCTCACCACCGGGGCTAGCGGGGAGCACAGATACGCAGTATTTT